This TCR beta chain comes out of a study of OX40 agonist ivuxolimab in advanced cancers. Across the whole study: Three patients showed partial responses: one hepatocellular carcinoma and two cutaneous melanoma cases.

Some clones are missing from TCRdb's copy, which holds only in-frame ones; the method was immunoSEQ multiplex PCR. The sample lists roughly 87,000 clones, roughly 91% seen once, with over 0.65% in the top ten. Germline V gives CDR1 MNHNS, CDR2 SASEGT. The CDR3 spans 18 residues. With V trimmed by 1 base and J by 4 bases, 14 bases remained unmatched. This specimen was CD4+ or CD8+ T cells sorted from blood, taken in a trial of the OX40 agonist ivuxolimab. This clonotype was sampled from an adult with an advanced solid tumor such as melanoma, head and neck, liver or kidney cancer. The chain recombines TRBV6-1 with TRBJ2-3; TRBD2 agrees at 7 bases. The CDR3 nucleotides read TGTGCCAGCAGTGAAGATTTAAAGGGAGCGGGAACTGCAGATACGCAGTATTTT. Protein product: CASSEDLKGAGTADTQYF.